The 32 T cell receptor beta chains below come from one sample, sequenced in a study of beta chain features in type 1 diabetes. For these receptors, no antigen is known. The study, taken as a whole, reports: In every one of the four CD4+ subsets, TCRB CDR3s were moderately but significantly shorter in Type 1 diabetes patients.

Investigators reverse transcribed all isolated RNA, so they sequenced expressed TCRB transcripts. TCRdb's table, derived via immunoSEQ multiplex PCR, lists solely in-frame clones and lacks some. In the table there are roughly 340,000 clones, over 10% of which are singletons. What was sequenced was naive CD4+ T cells from blood. These receptors were obtained from a woman in her late teens or twenties with type 1 diabetes.

This clone was detected only a few times. This chain joins TRBV7-8 and TRBJ2-3, with 8 bases lining up with TRBD2. There are 15 residues in the CDR3. V dropped 2 bases and J dropped 5; count of bases not matched to a gene: 6. Germline CDR1 SGHVS, CDR2 FQNEAQ. CDR3 sequence: CASSLNGRAGDTQYF. CDR3 in DNA: TGTGCCAGCAGCTTAAACGGGAGGGCCGGAGATACGCAGTATTTT.

V gene TRBV28 combines with J gene TRBJ2-1, with TRBD2 identical over 7 bases. Germline loops: CDR1 MDHEN, CDR2 SYDVKM. The length of the CDR3 is 13 residues. V shed 3 bases, J shed 6 bases, and the junction held 2 bases outside the gene matches. Here the CDR3 reads CASSFPSGNEQFF. CDR3 sequence (DNA): TGTGCCAGCAGTTTCCCTAGCGGCAATGAGCAGTTCTTC. The full variable domain, rest sourced from reference TRBV28 and TRBJ2-1, is DVKVTQSSRYLVKRTGEKVFLECVQDMDHENMFWYRQDPGLGLRLIYFSYDVKMKEKGDIPEGYSVSREKKERFSLILESASTNQTSMYLCASSFPSGNEQFFGPGTRLTVL.

This clone appeared a few times. The J gene is TRBJ1-2, the V gene TRBV11-2, with a tentative D call TRBD1 (6 bases). This CDR3 spans 12 amino acids. V was cut by 4 bases and J by 5 bases, with 8 bases left in between. Germline assignment: CDR1 SGHAT and CDR2 FQNNGV. In DNA form, the CDR3 reads TGTGCCAGCAGCTCGGGACAATATGGCTACACCTTC. Translated, it gives CASSSGQYGYTF.

CDR3 nucleotides: TGTGCCAGCAGTTCCTACGGCTACGAGCAGTACTTC. Its translation is CASSSYGYEQYF. The chain links TRBV25-1 to TRBJ2-7; D uncertain. Deletions cut 5 bases from V and 3 bases from J, with 8 bases between. The CDR3 is made up of 12 amino acids. Germline V gene lookup returns CDR1 MGHDK and CDR2 SYGVNS.

The rearrangement uses TRBV2 and TRBJ2-1, with unresolved D. There are 12 residues in the CDR3. The germline V gene encodes CDR1 SNHLY and CDR2 FYNNEI. Trimming left V 7 bases short and J 10 bases short, with 14 bases between. Here the CDR3 DNA reads TGTGCCAGCACCGAGGCAGCTAGGGAGCAGTTCTTC. Translated, it gives CASTEAAREQFF.

The chain couples TRBV9 to TRBJ2-5; weak D call: TRBD1 (6 bases). CDR3 length equals 15 residues. Germline V CDR1 and CDR2: SGDLS, YYNGEE. The V end was cut by 4 bases, the J end by 1 base, with 14 bases between. This chain's CDR3 is CASSRVGGLQETQYF. The CDR3 coding sequence is TGTGCCAGCAGCCGGGTAGGGGGTCTCCAAGAGACCCAGTACTTC. The complete variable domain, with remaining parts taken from reference TRBV9 and TRBJ2-5, reads DSGVTQTPKHLITATGQRVTLRCSPRSGDLSVYWYQQSLDQGLQFLIQYYNGEERAKGNILERFSAQQFPDLHSELNLSSLELGDSALYFCASSRVGGLQETQYFGPGTRLLVL.

In this sample, this clone turned up a few times. Different DNA sequences within this sample yield the same CDR3. The rearrangement joins TRBV9 to TRBJ1-2; 9 bases align to TRBD1. Germline V gene data show CDR1 as SGDLS and CDR2 as YYNGEE. This CDR3 spans 14 amino acids. The junction had 4 bases not matched to a gene; V was cut back by 2 bases and J by 5 bases. CDR3 sequence reads: CASSVEQGAYGYTF. CDR3 nucleotide sequence: TGTGCCAGCAGCGTTGAACAGGGGGCGTATGGCTACACCTTC.

This clone has just a few counts. This chain joins TRBV5-1 and TRBJ2-7; 10 nucleotides align to TRBD1. CDR1 SGHRS and CDR2 YFSETQ come from the germline V gene. This CDR3 has 15 amino acids. Germline trimming cut 3 bases from V and 3 bases from J; bases unmatched to any gene: 6. CDR3 in DNA: TGCGCCAGCAGCTACCCCGGGACAGGGGTCTACGAGCAGTACTTC. It yields the protein CASSYPGTGVYEQYF.

This clone occurred a few times. The V gene is TRBV4-3, the J gene TRBJ1-5; weak D call: TRBD1 (5 bases). The CDR3 spans 17 residues. V was pared by 4 bases and J by 0 bases, with 16 bases between. Germline values: CDR1 LGHNA, CDR2 YSLEER. The CDR3 bases are TGCGCCAGCAGCCCCCATTTGGGGCTTTATAGCAATCAGCCCCAGCATTTT. The encoded protein is CASSPHLGLYSNQPQHF.

The chain links TRBV2 to TRBJ1-2; 9 bases agree with TRBD1. Unmatched junction bases numbered 16, after V lost 7 bases and J lost 7 bases. The germline V gene has CDR1 SNHLY and CDR2 FYNNEI. This CDR3 has 16 amino acids. The CDR3 here is CASNLEPGQGVAGYTF. As DNA, the CDR3 is TGTGCCAGCAATCTTGAACCGGGACAGGGAGTAGCTGGCTACACCTTC.

V is TRBV18 and J is TRBJ1-6; possible D gene TRBD1, 5 bases. V was clipped by 2 bases and J by 7 bases, with 12 bases between them. The CDR3 contains 15 residues. The germline CDR1 and CDR2 sequences are KGHSH and LQKENI. CDR3 residues: CASSPLGAVNSPLHF. CDR3 DNA: TGTGCCAGCTCACCATTAGGGGCAGTCAATTCACCCCTCCACTTT.

This clone came up a few times. The chain is built from TRBV29-1 and TRBJ1-3; D is unresolved. The germline V gene has CDR1 SQVTM and CDR2 ANQGSEA. The CDR3 is 14 amino acids. V gave up 3 bases and J gave up 4 bases, with 13 bases separating them. CDR3 in amino acids: CSVDEGGSGNTIYF. The CDR3 coding sequence is TGCAGCGTTGACGAGGGTGGTTCCGGAAACACCATATATTTT.

This chain connects TRBV5-4 to TRBJ1-1; TRBD1 matches 7 bases. With 4 bases clipped from V and 4 bases from J, the junction kept 7 bases outside the gene matches. The CDR3 consists of 14 residues. Germline V gene data show CDR1 as SGHNT and CDR2 as YYREEE (reference sequence). In DNA, the CDR3 is TGTGCCAGCAGCCTCGGAGGGGGCCCCACTGAAGCTTTCTTT. Translated: CASSLGGGPTEAFF.

V gene TRBV28 combines with J gene TRBJ2-2, with 7 positions matching TRBD2. V lost 11 bases, J lost 6 bases, and 9 bases stayed unmatched. There are 13 residues in the CDR3. Germline V gives CDR1 MDHEN, CDR2 SYDVKM. The CDR3, as DNA: TGTGCCGCGAGGCGGGAGAAATCCGGGGAGCTGTTTTTT. Its translation is CAARREKSGELFF.

There are a few counts of this clone. The chain has TRBV5-1 and TRBJ2-5; the D gene is possibly TRBD2 (5 bases). The germline V gene encodes CDR1 SGHRS and CDR2 YFSETQ. The CDR3 is 13 amino acids. Trimming cost V 4 bases and J 3 bases, with 10 bases left between them. CDR3: CASSIGGEETQYF. The CDR3 region has the DNA TGCGCCAGCAGCATTGGAGGAGAAGAGACCCAGTACTTC.

The genes are TRBV7-9 and TRBJ2-5; 7 nucleotides match TRBD1. The ends lost 0 bases at V and 4 bases at J; junction bases unmatched: 2. The CDR3 is 14 residues long. Germline lookup yields CDR1 SEHNR and CDR2 FQNEAQ (reference sequence). CDR3 protein: CASSLAGTAETQYF. The CDR3 DNA reads as TGTGCCAGCAGCTTAGCCGGGACAGCAGAGACCCAGTACTTC. The full variable domain, with the rest looked up from reference TRBV7-9 and TRBJ2-5, is DTGVSQNPRHKITKRGQNVTFRCDPISEHNRLYWYRQTLGQGPEFLTYFQNEAQLEKSRLLSDRFSAERPKGSFSTLEIQRTEQGDSAMYLCASSLAGTAETQYFGPGTRLLVL.

In its sample, this clone was seen a few times. The rearrangement links TRBV4-3 to TRBJ2-1; D call uncertain. The V and J ends lost 2 bases and 4 bases respectively, with 12 bases between them. The CDR3 sequence is 15 residues long. Germline CDR1 and CDR2: LGHNA and YSLEER. In nucleotides, the CDR3 is TGCGCCAGCAGCCAACTAGTCTTACCATACAATGAGCAGTTCTTC. Translated, it gives CASSQLVLPYNEQFF.

This clone was detected only a few times. This chain links TRBV5-1 with TRBJ1-5, with D hard to call. This CDR3 comprises 14 residues. The germline V gene encodes CDR1 SGHRS and CDR2 YFSETQ. V lost 4 bases and J lost 0, with 8 bases in between. CDR3 sequence: CASSPGNSNQPQHF. The CDR3 DNA follows: TGCGCCAGCAGCCCGGGGAATAGCAATCAGCCCCAGCATTTT.

The V call is TRBV6-6, the J call TRBJ2-7; a weak D match, TRBD2 (6 bases). This CDR3 has 14 residues. Trimming stripped 2 bases from V and 4 bases from J, with 12 bases between. Germline values: CDR1 MNHNY, CDR2 SVGAGI (reference sequence). This chain's CDR3 is CASSYAGTPYEQYF. In DNA form, the CDR3 reads TGTGCCAGCAGTTACGCAGGGACTCCTTACGAGCAGTACTTC.

V usage is TRBV27 and J usage is TRBJ2-5; D is possibly TRBD2 (6 bases). Germline lookup yields CDR1 MNHEY and CDR2 SMNVEV (reference sequence). The CDR3 length is 12 residues. Trimming took 6 bases from V and 2 from J, leaving 7 bases between them. CDR3 region: CASRREQETQYF. The CDR3 bases are TGTGCCAGCAGGCGGGAACAAGAGACCCAGTACTTC.

V is TRBV19 and J is TRBJ1-1; D gene uncertain. V was shortened by 5 bases and J by 4 bases, with 14 bases between the two germline ends. Per germline, CDR1 LNHDA and CDR2 SQIVND (reference sequence). The CDR3 sequence is 14 residues long. CDR3 nucleotide sequence: TGTGCCAGTAGTGGTCGGGGTTCGGCCACTGAAGCTTTCTTT. Translation: CASSGRGSATEAFF.

The V gene is TRBV15, the J gene TRBJ2-1, with D tentatively TRBD2 (7 bases). V was shortened by 3 bases and J by 8 bases, with 14 bases between the two germline ends. This CDR3 comprises 14 residues. Per germline, CDR1 LNHNV and CDR2 YYDKDF (reference sequence). The CDR3 bases are TGTGCCACCAGCAGTCGGGGGGCGGTCTATGAGCAGTTCTTC. Translated: CATSSRGAVYEQFF.

The rearrangement links TRBV19 to TRBJ1-5; the match to TRBD1 covers 8 bases. With V trimmed by 7 bases and J by 3 bases, 5 bases remained unmatched. The CDR3 sequence is 14 residues long. Looked up from germline, CDR1 is LNHDA and CDR2 is SQIVND (reference sequence). In DNA form, the CDR3 reads TGTGCCAGTATGGGACAGGCTCTCAATCAGCCCCAGCATTTT. Protein sequence: CASMGQALNQPQHF.

This clone was counted a few times. The V gene is TRBV9, the J gene TRBJ1-2; D ambiguous. The germline V gene encodes CDR1 SGDLS and CDR2 YYNGEE. Trimming cost V 6 bases and J 3 bases, with 12 bases left between them. The CDR3 spans 13 residues. CDR3 coding DNA: TGTGCCAGCAATCGGAGCCCCGACTATGGCTACACCTTC. As protein: CASNRSPDYGYTF.

The chain has TRBV28 and TRBJ2-1; TRBD2 aligns across 11 bases. V shed 6 bases and J 9 bases; nucleotides not matched to a gene: 7. The CDR3 spans 14 residues. Germline CDR1 and CDR2: MDHEN and SYDVKM. CDR3 protein: CASRPGTSGSEQFF. CDR3 nucleotide sequence: TGTGCCAGCAGGCCCGGGACTAGCGGTAGTGAGCAGTTCTTC.

CDR3 loop: CASSYSTPGLTETQYF. The DNA of the CDR3 is TGTGCCAGCAGTTACTCTACACCCGGACTGACGGAGACCCAGTACTTC. The chain combines TRBV6-6 with TRBJ2-5, with D maybe TRBD2 (5 bases). The V gene's germline CDR1 is MNHNY and CDR2 SVGAGI (reference sequence). The CDR3 contains 16 residues. Trimming left V 0 bases short and J 5 bases short, with 16 bases between.

This clone was recorded a few times. V is TRBV4-3 and J is TRBJ2-1; TRBD1 is a possible D gene (5 bases). V lost 0 bases to trimming and J lost 9 bases, with 9 bases between them. Germline lookup yields CDR1 LGHNA and CDR2 YSLEER. The CDR3 loop spans 13 amino acids. CDR3 sequence: CASSQDGAAEQFF. DNA for the CDR3: TGCGCCAGCAGCCAAGATGGGGCAGCTGAGCAGTTCTTC.

This clone was found a few times. The chain uses TRBV6-6 and TRBJ2-1, with D possibly being TRBD1 (6 bases). Deletions cut 6 bases from V and 3 bases from J, with 18 bases between. Germline V CDR1 and CDR2: MNHNY, SVGAGI (reference sequence). The CDR3 loop spans 16 amino acids. The DNA of the CDR3 is TGTGCCAGCAGGGGGTTTGGAGGACAGAGCTACAATGAGCAGTTCTTC. It specifies CASRGFGGQSYNEQFF.

This clone has more than one count but fewer than ten. The chain combines TRBV7-2 with TRBJ2-6; D might be TRBD1 (5 bases). CDR1 SGHTA and CDR2 FQGNSA come from the germline V gene. With 5 bases removed from V and 2 bases from J, the gap between germline ends came to 13 bases. CDR3 length: 16 residues. DNA for the CDR3: TGTGCCAGCAGCCAAACCAGGGTAGCTGGGGCCAACGTCCTGACTTTC. Protein: CASSQTRVAGANVLTF.

J is TRBJ2-4 and V is TRBV9; TRBD2 aligns across 8 bases. The CDR3 loop spans 17 amino acids. Germline CDR1 SGDLS, CDR2 YYNGEE. V dropped 1 base and J dropped 2; count of bases not matched to a gene: 8. In DNA, the CDR3 is TGTGCCAGCAGCGTAAGCGGGAGCTACTCTACCAAAAACATTCAGTACTTC. Its protein product is CASSVSGSYSTKNIQYF.

The chain joins TRBV19 to TRBJ2-3; D possibly corresponds to TRBD1 (5 bases). Trimming took 6 bases from V and 1 from J, leaving 11 bases between them. Germline CDR1 and CDR2: LNHDA and SQIVND (reference sequence). The CDR3 spans 14 residues. CDR3 sequence (DNA): TGTGCCAGTAGCGGCAGGGATGGCACAGATACGCAGTATTTT. Protein: CASSGRDGTDTQYF.

A word on this clone: Other DNA variants within this sample encode the same CDR3. The V gene is TRBV25-1, the J gene TRBJ2-3, with D tentatively TRBD1 (6 bases). CDR1 and CDR2 (germline): MGHDK, SYGVNS. This CDR3 is built from 14 residues. Trimming took 4 bases from V and 1 from J, leaving 9 bases between them. The CDR3 DNA is TGTGCCAGCAGTGTAGGGGGAGGCACAGATACGCAGTATTTT. Protein product: CASSVGGGTDTQYF.